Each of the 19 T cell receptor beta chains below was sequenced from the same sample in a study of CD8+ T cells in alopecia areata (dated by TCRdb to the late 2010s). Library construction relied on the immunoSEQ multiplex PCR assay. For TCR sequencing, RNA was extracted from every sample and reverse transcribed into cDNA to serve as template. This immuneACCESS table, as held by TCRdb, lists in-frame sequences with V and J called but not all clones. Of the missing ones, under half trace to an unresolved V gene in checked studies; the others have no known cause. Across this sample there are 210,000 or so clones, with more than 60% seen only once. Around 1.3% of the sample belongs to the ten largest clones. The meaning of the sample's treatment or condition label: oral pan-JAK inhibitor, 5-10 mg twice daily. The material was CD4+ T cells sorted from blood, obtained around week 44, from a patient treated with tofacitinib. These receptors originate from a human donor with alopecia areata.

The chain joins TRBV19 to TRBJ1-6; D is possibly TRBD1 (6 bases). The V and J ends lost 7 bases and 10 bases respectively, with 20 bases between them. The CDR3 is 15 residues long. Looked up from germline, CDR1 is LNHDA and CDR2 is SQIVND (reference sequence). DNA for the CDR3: TGTGCCAGTACCGACATGGGCCAGGGGAGGTCACCCCTCCACTTT. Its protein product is CASTDMGQGRSPLHF. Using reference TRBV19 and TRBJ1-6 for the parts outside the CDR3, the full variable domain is DGGITQSPKYLFRKEGQNVTLSCEQNLNHDAMYWYRQDPGQGLRLIYYSQIVNDFQKGDIAEGYSVSREKKESFPLTVTSAQKNPTAFYLCASTDMGQGRSPLHFGNGTRLTVT.

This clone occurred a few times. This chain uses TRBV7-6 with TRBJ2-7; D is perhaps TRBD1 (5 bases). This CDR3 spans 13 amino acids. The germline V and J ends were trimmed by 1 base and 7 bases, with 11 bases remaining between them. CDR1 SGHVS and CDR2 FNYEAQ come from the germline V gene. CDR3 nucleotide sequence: TGTGCCAGCAGCTTAGTTGTCGGACAAGAGCAGTACTTC. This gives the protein CASSLVVGQEQYF.

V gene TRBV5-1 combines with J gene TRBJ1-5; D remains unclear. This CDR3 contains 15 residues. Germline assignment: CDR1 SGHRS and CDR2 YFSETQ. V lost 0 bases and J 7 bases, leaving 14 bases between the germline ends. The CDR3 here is CASSLDSRPEQPQHF. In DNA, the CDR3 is TGCGCCAGCAGCTTGGACTCGAGGCCTGAACAGCCCCAGCATTTT.

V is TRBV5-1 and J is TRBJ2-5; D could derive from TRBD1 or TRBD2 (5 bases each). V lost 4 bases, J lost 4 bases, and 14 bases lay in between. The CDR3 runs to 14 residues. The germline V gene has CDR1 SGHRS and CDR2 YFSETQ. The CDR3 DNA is TGCGCCAGCAGCGTGGGGACCCAAGCAGAGACCCAGTACTTC. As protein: CASSVGTQAETQYF.

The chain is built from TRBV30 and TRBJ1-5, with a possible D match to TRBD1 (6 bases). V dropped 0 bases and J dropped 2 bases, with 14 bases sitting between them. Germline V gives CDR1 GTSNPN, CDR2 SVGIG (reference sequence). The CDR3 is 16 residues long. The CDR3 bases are TGTGCCTGGAGTGTACGCGGGGGCGGCGGCAATCAGCCCCAGCATTTT. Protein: CAWSVRGGGGNQPQHF.

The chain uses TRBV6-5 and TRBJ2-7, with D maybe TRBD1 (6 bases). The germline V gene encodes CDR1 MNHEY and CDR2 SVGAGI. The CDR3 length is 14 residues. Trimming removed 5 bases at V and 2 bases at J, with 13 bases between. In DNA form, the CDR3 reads TGTGCCAGCAGTGGGGGACACACGACCTACGAGCAGTACTTC. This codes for CASSGGHTTYEQYF.

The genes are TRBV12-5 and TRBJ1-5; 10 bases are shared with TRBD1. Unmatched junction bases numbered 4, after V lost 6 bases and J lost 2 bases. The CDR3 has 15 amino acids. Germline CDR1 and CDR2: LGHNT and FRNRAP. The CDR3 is CASGPGQGGNQPQHF. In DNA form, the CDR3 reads TGTGCTAGTGGCCCAGGACAGGGGGGCAATCAGCCCCAGCATTTT.

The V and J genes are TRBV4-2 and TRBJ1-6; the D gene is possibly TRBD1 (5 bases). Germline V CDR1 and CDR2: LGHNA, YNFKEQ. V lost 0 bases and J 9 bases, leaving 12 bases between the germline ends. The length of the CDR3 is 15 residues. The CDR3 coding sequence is TGTGCCAGCAGCCAAGAGGAGTGGGGGGTTTCACCCCTCCACTTT. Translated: CASSQEEWGVSPLHF.

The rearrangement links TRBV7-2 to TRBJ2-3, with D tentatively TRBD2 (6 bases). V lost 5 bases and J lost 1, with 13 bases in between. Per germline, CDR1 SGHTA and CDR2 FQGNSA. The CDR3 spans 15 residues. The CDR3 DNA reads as TGTGCCAGCAGCCCCTCCCCGGGGGGCACAGATACGCAGTATTTT. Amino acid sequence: CASSPSPGGTDTQYF.

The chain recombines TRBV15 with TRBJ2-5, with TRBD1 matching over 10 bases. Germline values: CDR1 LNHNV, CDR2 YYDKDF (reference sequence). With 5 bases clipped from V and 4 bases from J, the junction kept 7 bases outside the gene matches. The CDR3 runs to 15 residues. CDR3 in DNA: TGTGCCACCAGCCGGTCCCGGGACAGGGGAGAGACCCAGTACTTC. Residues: CATSRSRDRGETQYF.

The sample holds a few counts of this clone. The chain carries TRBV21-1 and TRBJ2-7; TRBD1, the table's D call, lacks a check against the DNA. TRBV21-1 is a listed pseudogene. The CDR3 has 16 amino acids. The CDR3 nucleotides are TGTGCCAGCAGCAGCCCGGGAGGACAGGGATTCTACGAGCAGTACTTC. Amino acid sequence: CASSSPGGQGFYEQYF.

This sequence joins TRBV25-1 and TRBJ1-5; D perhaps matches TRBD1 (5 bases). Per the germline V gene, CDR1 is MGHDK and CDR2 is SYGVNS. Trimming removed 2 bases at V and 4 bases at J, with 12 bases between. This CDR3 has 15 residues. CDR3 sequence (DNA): TGTGCCAGCAGTGAAGAGACAGAAGGTAATCAGCCCCAGCATTTT. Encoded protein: CASSEETEGNQPQHF.

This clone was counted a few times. The CDR3 spells CSVRVSGGYTDTQYF. DNA for the CDR3: TGCAGCGTCCGTGTTAGCGGGGGCTACACAGATACGCAGTATTTT. The V gene is TRBV29-1, the J gene TRBJ2-3; TRBD2 agrees at 9 bases. V trimming: 6 bases; J trimming: 2 bases; junction bases outside the gene matches: 9. The CDR3 is made up of 15 amino acids. Germline V gives CDR1 SQVTM, CDR2 ANQGSEA.

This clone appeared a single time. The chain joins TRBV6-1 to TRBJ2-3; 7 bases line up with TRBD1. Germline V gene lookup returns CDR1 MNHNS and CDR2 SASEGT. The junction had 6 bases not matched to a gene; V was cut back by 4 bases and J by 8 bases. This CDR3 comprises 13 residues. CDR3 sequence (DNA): TGTGCCAGCAGTGGACAGGGCGGCGGTACGCAGTATTTT. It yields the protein CASSGQGGGTQYF.

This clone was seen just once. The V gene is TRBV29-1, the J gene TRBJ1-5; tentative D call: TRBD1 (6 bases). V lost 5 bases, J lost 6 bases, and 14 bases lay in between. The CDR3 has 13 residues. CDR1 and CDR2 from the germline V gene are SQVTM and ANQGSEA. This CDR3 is CSVQRGGGQPQHF. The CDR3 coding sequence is TGCAGCGTTCAGCGGGGAGGGGGTCAGCCCCAGCATTTT. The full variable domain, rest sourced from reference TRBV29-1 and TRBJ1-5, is SAVISQKPSRDICQRGTSLTIQCQVDSQVTMMFWYRQQPGQSLTLIATANQGSEATYESGFVIDKFPISRPNLTFSTLTVSNMSPEDSSIYLCSVQRGGGQPQHFGDGTRLSIL.

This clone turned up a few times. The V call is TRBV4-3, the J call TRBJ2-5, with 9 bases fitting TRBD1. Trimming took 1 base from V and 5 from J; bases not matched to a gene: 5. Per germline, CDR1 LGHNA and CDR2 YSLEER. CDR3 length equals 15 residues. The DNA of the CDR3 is TGCGCCAGCAGCCAAGGGGTACAGGGGGCGGAGACCCAGTACTTC. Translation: CASSQGVQGAETQYF.

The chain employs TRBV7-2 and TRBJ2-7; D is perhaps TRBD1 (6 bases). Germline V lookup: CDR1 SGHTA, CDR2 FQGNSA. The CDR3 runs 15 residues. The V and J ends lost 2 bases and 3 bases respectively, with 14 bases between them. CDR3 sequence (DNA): TGTGCCAGCAGCTTAAGGGCAGGGGACATCTACGAGCAGTACTTC. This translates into CASSLRAGDIYEQYF.

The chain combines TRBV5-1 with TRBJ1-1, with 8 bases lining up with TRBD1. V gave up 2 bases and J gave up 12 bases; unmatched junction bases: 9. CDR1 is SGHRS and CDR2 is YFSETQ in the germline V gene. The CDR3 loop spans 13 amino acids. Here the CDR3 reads CASSLLQGERTFF. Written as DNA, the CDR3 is TGCGCCAGCAGCTTACTACAGGGGGAGAGGACTTTCTTT.

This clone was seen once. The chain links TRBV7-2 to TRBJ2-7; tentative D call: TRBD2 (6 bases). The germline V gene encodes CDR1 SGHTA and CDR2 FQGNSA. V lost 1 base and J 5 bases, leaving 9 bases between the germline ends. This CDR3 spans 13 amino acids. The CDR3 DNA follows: TGTGCCAGCAGCTTAGTTGGGGGGAACGAGCAGTACTTC. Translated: CASSLVGGNEQYF.